This TCR beta chain was recorded in a study of T cell responses to AZD1222 COVID-19 vaccine. There are 14 residues in the CDR3. The V segment lost 4 bases and the J segment 6 bases; nucleotides outside the gene matches: 8. In germline, CDR1 is MNHEY, CDR2 SVGAGI. In regard to this clone: No antigen is known for it.

Some clones are missing from TCRdb's copy, which holds only in-frame ones; the method was immunoSEQ multiplex PCR. The sample records 75,000 to 85,000 clones, about 83% being singletons. Study-level results: Nearly half of the spike-specific TCRs reportedly recognize variant regions that carry no mutations.

This receptor was obtained from an adult who received the AZD1222 COVID-19 vaccine. The chain recombines TRBV6-5 with TRBJ2-7; 8 bases are a match to TRBD2. The sequences come from peripheral blood, collected 28 days after the second AZD1222 dose. CDR3 DNA sequence: TGTGCCAGCAGTTCTAGCGGGTCCGGCTTCGAGCAGTACTTC. Translated: CASSSSGSGFEQYF.